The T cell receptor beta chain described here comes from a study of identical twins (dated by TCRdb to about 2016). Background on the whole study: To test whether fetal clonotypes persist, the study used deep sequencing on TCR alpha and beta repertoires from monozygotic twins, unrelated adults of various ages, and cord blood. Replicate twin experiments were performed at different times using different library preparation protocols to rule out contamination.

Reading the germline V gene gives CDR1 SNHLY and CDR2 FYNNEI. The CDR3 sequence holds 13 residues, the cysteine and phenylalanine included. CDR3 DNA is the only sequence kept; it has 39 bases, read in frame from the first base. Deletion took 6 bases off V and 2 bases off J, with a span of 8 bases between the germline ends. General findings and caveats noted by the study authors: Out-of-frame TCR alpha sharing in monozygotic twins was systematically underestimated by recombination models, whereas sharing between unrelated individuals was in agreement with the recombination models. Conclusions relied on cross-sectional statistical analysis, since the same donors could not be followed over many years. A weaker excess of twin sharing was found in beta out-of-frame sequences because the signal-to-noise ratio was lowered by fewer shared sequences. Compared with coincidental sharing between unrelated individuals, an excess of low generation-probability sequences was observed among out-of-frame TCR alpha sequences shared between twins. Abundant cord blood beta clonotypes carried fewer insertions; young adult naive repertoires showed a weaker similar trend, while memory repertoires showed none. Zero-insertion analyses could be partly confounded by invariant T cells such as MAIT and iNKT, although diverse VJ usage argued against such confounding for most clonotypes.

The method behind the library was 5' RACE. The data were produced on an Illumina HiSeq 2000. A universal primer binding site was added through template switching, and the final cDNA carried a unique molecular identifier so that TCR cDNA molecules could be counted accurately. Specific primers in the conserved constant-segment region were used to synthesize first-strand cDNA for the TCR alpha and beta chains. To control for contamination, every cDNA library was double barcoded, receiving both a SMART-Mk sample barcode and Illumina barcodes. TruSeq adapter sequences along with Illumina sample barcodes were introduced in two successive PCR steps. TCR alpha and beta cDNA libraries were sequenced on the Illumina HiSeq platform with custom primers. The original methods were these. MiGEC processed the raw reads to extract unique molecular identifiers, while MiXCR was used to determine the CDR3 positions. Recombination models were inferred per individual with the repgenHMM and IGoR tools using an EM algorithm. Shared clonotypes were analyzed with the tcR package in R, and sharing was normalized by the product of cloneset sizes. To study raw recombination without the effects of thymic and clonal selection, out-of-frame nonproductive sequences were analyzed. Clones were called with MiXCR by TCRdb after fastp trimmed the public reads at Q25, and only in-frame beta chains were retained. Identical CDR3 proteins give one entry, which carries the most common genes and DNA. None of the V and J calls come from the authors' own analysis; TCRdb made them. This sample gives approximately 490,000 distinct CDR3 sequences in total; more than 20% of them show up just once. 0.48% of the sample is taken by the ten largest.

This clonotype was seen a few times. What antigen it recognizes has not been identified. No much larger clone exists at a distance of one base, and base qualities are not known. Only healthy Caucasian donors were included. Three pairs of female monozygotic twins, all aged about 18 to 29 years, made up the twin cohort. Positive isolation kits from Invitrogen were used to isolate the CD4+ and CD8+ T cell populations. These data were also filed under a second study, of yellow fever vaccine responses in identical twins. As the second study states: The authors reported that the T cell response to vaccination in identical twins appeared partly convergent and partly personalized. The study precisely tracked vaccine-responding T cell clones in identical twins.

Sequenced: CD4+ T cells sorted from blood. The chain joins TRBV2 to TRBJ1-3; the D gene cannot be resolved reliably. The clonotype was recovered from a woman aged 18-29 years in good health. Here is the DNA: TGTGCCAGCAGCCGTGGGCCTGGAAACACCATATATTTT. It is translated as CASSRGPGNTIYF.